These T cell receptor beta chains were read from a single sample in a study of regulatory T cells in long-lasting Graves disease. MiXCR was run by TCRdb on the multiplex PCR reads, yielding one entry per CDR3 protein. The table has approximately 360,000 distinct CDR3 sequences, roughly 12% seen once. These data also formed part of another study, on T cells in Graves' hyperthyroidism and ophthalmopathy.

Sample: peripheral blood mononuclear cells (PBMCs), taken at new diagnosis, from a patient treated with antithyroid drugs. These receptor sequences come from a woman under 30 with Graves disease. The CDR3 runs from the conserved cysteine through the conserved F or W. Not all rows give a size; the values are once, few, many and, for expanded clones, a class.

TRBV27	many	TRBJ2-7	CASSPWGTLPNEQYF
TRBV7-2	many	TRBJ1-2	CASSFGQAYYGYTF
TRBV6-1	many	TRBJ1-1	CASSSRTEAFF
TRBV5-5	NA	TRBJ1-2	CASSPRGQAVYGYTF
TRBV30	many	TRBJ1-1	CAWSVLAGNTEAFF
TRBV24-1	few	TRBJ1-5	CATSDPGQGNQPQHF
TRBV19	many	TRBJ2-7	CASSAWAPTYEQYF
TRBV28	many	TRBJ1-5	CASSPRAGRGDRPQHF
TRBV3-1	NA	TRBJ2-2	CASSQNVPGNTGELFF
TRBV28	many	TRBJ2-7	CASIVVSWDCPYEQYF
TRBV11-1	many	TRBJ2-1	CASSLAPGTGGYEQFF
TRBV3-1	many	TRBJ2-1	CASSQWTSANNEQFF
TRBV29-1	many	TRBJ2-3	CSVGRGREVPQYF
TRBV11-2	many	TRBJ1-2	CASSHHRSSNYGYTF
TRBV12-3/TRBV12-4	many	TRBJ1-5	CASRVTGLSNQPQHF
TRBV19	NA	TRBJ1-3	CASSFGVYSGNTIYF
TRBV28	many	TRBJ2-1	CASRTHSGGAGEQFF
TRBV20-1	many	TRBJ1-2	CSARLGLPHYGYTF
TRBV9	many	TRBJ1-2	CASGTGHANYGYTF
TRBV29-1	many	TRBJ2-1	CSVARGGDSSYNEQFF
TRBV29-1	many	TRBJ1-1	CSVEDLGTEAFF
TRBV12-3/TRBV12-4	NA	TRBJ2-6	CASSPASYSGANVLTF